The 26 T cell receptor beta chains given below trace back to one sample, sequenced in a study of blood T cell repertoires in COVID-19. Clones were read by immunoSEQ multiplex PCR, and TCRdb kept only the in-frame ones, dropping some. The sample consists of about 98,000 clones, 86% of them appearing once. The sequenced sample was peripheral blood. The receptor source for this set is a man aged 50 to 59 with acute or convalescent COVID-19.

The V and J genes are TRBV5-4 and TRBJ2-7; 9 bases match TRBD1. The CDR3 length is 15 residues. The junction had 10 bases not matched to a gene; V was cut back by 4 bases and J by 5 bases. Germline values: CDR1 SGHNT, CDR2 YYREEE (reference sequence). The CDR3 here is CASSPWGQGVHEQYF. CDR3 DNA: TGTGCCAGCAGCCCCTGGGGACAGGGCGTTCACGAGCAGTACTTC. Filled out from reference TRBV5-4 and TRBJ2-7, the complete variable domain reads ETGVTQSPTHLIKTRGQQVTLRCSSQSGHNTVSWYQQALGQGPQFIFQYYREEENGRGNFPPRFSGLQFPNYSSELNVNALELDDSALYLCASSPWGQGVHEQYFGPGTRLTVT.

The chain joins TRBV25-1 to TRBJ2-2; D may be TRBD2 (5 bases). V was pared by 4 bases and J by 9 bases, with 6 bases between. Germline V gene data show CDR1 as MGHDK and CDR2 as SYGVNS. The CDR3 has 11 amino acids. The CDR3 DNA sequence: TGTGCCAGCAGTGGGAGGTGGGAGCTGTTTTTT. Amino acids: CASSGRWELFF.

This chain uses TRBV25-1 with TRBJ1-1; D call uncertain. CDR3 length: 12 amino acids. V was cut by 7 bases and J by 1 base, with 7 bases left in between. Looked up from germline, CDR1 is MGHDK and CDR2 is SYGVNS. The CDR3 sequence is CASTEGNTEAFF. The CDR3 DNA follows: TGTGCCAGCACCGAGGGGAACACTGAAGCTTTCTTT.

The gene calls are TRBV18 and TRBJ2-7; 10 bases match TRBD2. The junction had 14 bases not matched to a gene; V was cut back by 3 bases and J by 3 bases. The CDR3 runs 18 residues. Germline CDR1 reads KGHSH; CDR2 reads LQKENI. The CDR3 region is CASSPLPWTSGKVYEQYF. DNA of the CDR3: TGTGCCAGCTCACCTCTCCCCTGGACTAGCGGAAAAGTCTACGAGCAGTACTTC.

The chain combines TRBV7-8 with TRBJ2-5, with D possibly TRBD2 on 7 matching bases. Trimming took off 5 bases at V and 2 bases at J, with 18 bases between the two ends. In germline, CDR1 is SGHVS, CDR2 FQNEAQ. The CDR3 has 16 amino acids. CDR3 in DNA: TGTGCCAGCAGCGCCTGGGGGGGCAGTGGACAAGAGACCCAGTACTTC. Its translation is CASSAWGGSGQETQYF. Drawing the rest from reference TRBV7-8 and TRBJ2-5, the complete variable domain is GAGVSQSPRYKVAKRGQDVALRCDPISGHVSLFWYQQALGQGPEFLTYFQNEAQLDKSGLPSDRFFAERPEGSVSTLKIQRTQQEDSAVYLCASSAWGGSGQETQYFGPGTRLLVL.

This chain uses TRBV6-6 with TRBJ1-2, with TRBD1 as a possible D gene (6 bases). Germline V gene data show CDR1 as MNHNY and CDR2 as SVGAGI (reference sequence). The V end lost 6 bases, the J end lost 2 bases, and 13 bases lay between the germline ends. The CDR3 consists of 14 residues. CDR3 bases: TGTGCCAGCAGATACCCGGACAGCAACTATGGCTACACCTTC. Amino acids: CASRYPDSNYGYTF.

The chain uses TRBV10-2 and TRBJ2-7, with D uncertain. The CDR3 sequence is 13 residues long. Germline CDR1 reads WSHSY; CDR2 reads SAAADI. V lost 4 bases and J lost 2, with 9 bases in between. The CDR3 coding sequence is TGCGCCAGCAGTGGGTCTAGTACCTACGAGCAGTACTTC. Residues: CASSGSSTYEQYF.

The chain's CDR3 is CASSLVRGPYEQYF. The CDR3 DNA sequence: TGTGCCAGCAGCTTAGTTAGGGGTCCCTACGAGCAGTACTTC. This sequence joins TRBV11-2 and TRBJ2-7; a possible D gene is TRBD1 (5 bases). Germline V gives CDR1 SGHAT, CDR2 FQNNGV. The CDR3 consists of 14 residues. V dropped 1 base and J dropped 2 bases, with 9 bases sitting between them.

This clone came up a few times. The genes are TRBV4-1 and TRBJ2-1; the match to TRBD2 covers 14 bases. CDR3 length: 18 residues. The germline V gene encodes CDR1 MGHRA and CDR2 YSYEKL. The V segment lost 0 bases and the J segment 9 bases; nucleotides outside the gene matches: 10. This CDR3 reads CASSQELTGTSGRGEQFF. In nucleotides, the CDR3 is TGCGCCAGCAGCCAAGAGTTGACCGGGACTAGCGGGAGAGGTGAGCAGTTCTTC.

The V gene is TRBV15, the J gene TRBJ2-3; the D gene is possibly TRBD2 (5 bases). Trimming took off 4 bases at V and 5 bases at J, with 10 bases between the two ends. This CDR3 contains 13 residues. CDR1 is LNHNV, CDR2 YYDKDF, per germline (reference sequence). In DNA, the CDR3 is TGTGCCACCAGCACAACAACTAGAGATACGCAGTATTTT. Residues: CATSTTTRDTQYF.

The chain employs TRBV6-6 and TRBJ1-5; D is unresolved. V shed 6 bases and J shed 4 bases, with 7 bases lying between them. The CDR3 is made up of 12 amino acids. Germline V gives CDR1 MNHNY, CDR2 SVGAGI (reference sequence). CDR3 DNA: TGTGCCAGCAGGCAAACAAATCAGCCCCAGCATTTT. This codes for CASRQTNQPQHF.

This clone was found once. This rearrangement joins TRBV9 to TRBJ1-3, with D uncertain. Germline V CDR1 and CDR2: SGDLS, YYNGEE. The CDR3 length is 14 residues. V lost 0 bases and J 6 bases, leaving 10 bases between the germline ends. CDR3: CASSVEDGKNTIYF. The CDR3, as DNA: TGTGCCAGCAGCGTAGAGGACGGGAAAAACACCATATATTTT.

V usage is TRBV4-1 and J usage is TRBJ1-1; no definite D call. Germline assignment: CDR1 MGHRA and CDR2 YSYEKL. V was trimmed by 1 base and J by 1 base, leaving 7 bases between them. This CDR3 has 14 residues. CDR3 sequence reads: CASSQGGGNTEAFF. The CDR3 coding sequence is TGCGCCAGCAGCCAAGGAGGTGGGAACACTGAAGCTTTCTTT.

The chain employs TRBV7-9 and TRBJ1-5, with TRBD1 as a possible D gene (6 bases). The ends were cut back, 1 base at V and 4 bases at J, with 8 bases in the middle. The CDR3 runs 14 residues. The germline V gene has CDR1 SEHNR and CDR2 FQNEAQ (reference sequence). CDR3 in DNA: TGTGCCAGCAGCTTAGGGACAGCGAATCAGCCCCAGCATTTT. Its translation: CASSLGTANQPQHF.

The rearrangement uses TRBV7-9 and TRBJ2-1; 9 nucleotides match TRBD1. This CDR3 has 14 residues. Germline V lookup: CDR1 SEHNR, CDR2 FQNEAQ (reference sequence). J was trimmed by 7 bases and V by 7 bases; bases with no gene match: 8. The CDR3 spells CASIRSGTGNEQFF. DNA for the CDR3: TGTGCCAGCATCAGATCCGGGACAGGGAATGAGCAGTTCTTC.

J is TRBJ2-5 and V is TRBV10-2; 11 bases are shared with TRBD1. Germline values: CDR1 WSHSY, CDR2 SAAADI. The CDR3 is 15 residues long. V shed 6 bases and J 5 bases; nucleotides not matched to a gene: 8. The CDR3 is CASREHRDRGETQYF. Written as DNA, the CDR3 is TGCGCCAGCAGGGAACACCGGGACAGGGGGGAGACCCAGTACTTC.

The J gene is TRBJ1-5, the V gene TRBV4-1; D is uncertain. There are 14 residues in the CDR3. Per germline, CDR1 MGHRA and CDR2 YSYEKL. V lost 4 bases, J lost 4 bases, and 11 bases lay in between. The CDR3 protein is CASSPFSPNQPQHF. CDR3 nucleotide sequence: TGCGCCAGCAGCCCGTTCAGTCCTAATCAGCCCCAGCATTTT.

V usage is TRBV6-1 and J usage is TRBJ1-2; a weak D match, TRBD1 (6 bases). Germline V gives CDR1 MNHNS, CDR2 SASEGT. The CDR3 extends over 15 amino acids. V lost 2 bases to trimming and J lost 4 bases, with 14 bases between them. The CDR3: CASSEPGQRSYGYTF. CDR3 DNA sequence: TGTGCCAGCAGTGAACCCGGACAGAGGTCCTATGGCTACACCTTC.

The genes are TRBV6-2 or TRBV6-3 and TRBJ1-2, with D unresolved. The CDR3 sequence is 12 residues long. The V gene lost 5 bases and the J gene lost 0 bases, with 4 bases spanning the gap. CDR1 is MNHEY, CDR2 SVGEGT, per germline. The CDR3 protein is CASSRSNYGYTF. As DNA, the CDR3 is TGTGCCAGCAGTCGGTCTAACTATGGCTACACCTTC.

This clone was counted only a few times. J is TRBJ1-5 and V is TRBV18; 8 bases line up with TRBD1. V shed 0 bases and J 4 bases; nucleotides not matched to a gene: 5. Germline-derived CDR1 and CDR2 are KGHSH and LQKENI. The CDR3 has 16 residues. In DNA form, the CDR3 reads TGTGCCAGCTCACCACCGGGGACAGGTGGGAATCAGCCCCAGCATTTT. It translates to CASSPPGTGGNQPQHF. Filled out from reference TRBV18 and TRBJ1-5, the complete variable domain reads NAGVMQNPRHLVRRRGQEARLRCSPMKGHSHVYWYRQLPEEGLKFMVYLQKENIIDESGMPKERFSAEFPKEGPSILRIQQVVRGDSAAYFCASSPPGTGGNQPQHFGDGTRLSIL.

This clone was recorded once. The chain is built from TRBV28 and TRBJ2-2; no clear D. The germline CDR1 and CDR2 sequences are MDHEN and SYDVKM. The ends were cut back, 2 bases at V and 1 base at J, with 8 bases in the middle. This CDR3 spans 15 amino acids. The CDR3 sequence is CASSLGPGNTGELFF. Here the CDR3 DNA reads TGTGCCAGCAGTTTAGGTCCGGGGAACACCGGGGAGCTGTTTTTT.

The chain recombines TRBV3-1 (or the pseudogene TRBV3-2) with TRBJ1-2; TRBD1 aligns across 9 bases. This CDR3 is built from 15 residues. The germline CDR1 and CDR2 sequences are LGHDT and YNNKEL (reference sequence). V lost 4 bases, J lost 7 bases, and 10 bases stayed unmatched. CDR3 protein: CASSPPGTGLSGYTF. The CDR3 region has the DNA TGTGCCAGCAGCCCTCCCGGGACAGGGTTGAGTGGCTACACCTTC.

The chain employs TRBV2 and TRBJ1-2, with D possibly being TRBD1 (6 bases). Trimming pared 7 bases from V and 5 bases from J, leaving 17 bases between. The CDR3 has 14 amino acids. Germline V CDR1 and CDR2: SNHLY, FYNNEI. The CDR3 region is CASMRTEIGYGYTF. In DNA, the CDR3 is TGTGCCAGCATGCGGACAGAGATAGGTTATGGCTACACCTTC.

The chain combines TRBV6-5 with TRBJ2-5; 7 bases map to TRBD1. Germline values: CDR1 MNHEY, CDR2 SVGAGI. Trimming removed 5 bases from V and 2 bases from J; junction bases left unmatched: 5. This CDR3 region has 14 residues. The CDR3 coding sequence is TGTGCCAGCAGTCAGACAGGGAGACAAGAGACCCAGTACTTC. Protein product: CASSQTGRQETQYF.

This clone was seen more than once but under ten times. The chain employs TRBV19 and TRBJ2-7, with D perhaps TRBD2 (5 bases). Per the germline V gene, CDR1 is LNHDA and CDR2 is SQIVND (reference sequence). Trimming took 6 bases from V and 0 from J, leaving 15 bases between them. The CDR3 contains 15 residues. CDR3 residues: CASRGRSGDSYEQYF. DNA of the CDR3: TGTGCCAGTAGAGGAAGGAGCGGAGACTCCTACGAGCAGTACTTC.

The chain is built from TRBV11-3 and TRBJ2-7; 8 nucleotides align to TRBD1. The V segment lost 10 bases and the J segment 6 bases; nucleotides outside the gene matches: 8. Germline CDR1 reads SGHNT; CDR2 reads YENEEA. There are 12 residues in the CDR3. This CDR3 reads CATGGQGGEQYF. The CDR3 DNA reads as TGTGCCACCGGAGGACAGGGCGGCGAGCAGTACTTC.